These 27 T cell receptor beta chains were sequenced from one sample in a study of response to subunit inactivated influenza vaccine (dated by TCRdb to the late 2010s). The method was RT-PCR. Sequencing was performed on an Illumina HiSeq 2500. TCRdb trimmed the raw reads at Q25, called clones with MiXCR and kept productive beta chains. CDR3 protein sequences are deduplicated, and each keeps its most common genes and DNA. The sample records 500,000 to 600,000 distinct CDR3 sequences, about 10% of which are singletons. 9.5% to 11% of the sample is in the top ten clones. This sample also belongs to another study, concerning T cells expressing NK-cell markers. The other study reports the following: TCR beta cDNA libraries were made by 5'RACE template switching that added a universal primer site and unique molecular identifiers.

The sequences come from PBMCs from blood, collected on the day of vaccination. The receptor set was obtained from a man aged 50 to 59 who received an inactivated influenza vaccine. Donor details come from another sample of the same person, matched by shared clones.

This clonotype was seen a handful of times. The chain is built from TRBV29-1 and TRBJ2-3; possible D gene TRBD1, 6 bases. This CDR3 has 15 amino acids. Germline CDR1 reads SQVTM; CDR2 reads ANQGSEA. V was pared by 6 bases and J by 0 bases, with 16 bases between. The DNA for the CDR3 is TGCAGCGTCGCTACAGGGACCTCTAGCACAGATACGCAGTATTTT. Amino acid sequence: CSVATGTSSTDTQYF.

This chain joins TRBV29-1 and TRBJ2-7; 7 bases agree with TRBD1. Germline V gene data show CDR1 as SQVTM and CDR2 as ANQGSEA. Trimming removed 0 bases from V and 2 bases from J; junction bases left unmatched: 4. The CDR3 runs to 14 residues. The CDR3 sequence: CSVEDRQGTYEQYF. CDR3 in DNA: TGCAGCGTTGAAGATAGACAGGGCACCTACGAGCAGTACTTC.

This chain links TRBV28 with TRBJ2-5; 7 bases are a match to TRBD2. Per germline, CDR1 MDHEN and CDR2 SYDVKM. J lost 0 bases, V lost 5 bases, and 6 bases had no gene match. The CDR3 runs to 15 residues. CDR3 DNA sequence: TGTGCCAGCAGTCAGAATCTAGCGGACCAAGAGACCCAGTACTTC. This codes for CASSQNLADQETQYF.

This chain connects TRBV25-1 to TRBJ1-2; 8 nucleotides agree with TRBD1. Unmatched junction bases numbered 8, after V lost 5 bases and J lost 6 bases. Germline assignment: CDR1 MGHDK and CDR2 SYGVNS. CDR3 length: 14 residues. The CDR3 protein is CASSPRTGFDGYTF. The CDR3 region has the DNA TGTGCCAGCAGTCCCAGGACAGGGTTCGATGGCTACACCTTC.

This clonotype occurred a few times. The CDR3 protein is CASSYSRWTNTGELFF. The CDR3 DNA sequence: TGTGCCAGCAGTTACTCGAGGTGGACGAACACCGGGGAGCTGTTTTTT. V and J are TRBV6-5 and TRBJ2-2; D call uncertain. CDR3 size: 16 residues. Trimming shortened V by 0 bases and J by 0 bases, and 8 bases separated the two germline ends. CDR1 is MNHEY and CDR2 is SVGAGI in the germline V gene.

The CDR3 loop reads CASSFLADSYNEQFF. The CDR3 DNA sequence: TGTGCCAGCAGCTTTCTAGCGGACTCCTACAATGAGCAGTTCTTC. V is TRBV5-5 and J is TRBJ2-1, with 7 bases aligning to TRBD2. The CDR3 contains 15 residues. The V and J ends lost 2 bases and 0 bases, in that order; junction bases with no gene match: 2. The germline CDR1 and CDR2 sequences are SGHKS and YYEKEE (reference sequence).

This clonotype has ten or more counts. The chain links TRBV12-3 or TRBV12-4 to TRBJ1-1; D unclear. The germline V and J ends were trimmed by 3 bases and 2 bases, with 13 bases remaining between them. The CDR3 consists of 15 residues. DNA of the CDR3: TGTGCCAGCAGTTTTCTCCAGCCCGGCAACACTGAAGCTTTCTTT. It translates to CASSFLQPGNTEAFF.

V is TRBV7-2 and J is TRBJ1-2; 7 nucleotides match TRBD1. Germline-derived CDR1 and CDR2 are SGHTA and FQGNSA. V dropped 5 bases and J dropped 8; count of bases not matched to a gene: 11. The length of the CDR3 is 14 residues. CDR3 sequence: CASSPQQGNEGYTF. CDR3 DNA sequence: TGTGCCAGCAGCCCTCAACAGGGGAACGAGGGCTACACCTTC.

V is TRBV5-1 and J is TRBJ1-1; D uncertain. The CDR3 loop spans 15 amino acids. V lost 5 bases and J lost 0, with 14 bases in between. Per the germline V gene, CDR1 is SGHRS and CDR2 is YFSETQ. The CDR3: CASRVGRSMNTEAFF. Here the CDR3 DNA reads TGCGCCAGCAGAGTTGGCCGAAGCATGAACACTGAAGCTTTCTTT.

The V gene is TRBV5-4, the J gene TRBJ2-5; 7 nucleotides align to TRBD1. CDR1 is SGHNT and CDR2 is YYREEE in the germline V gene (reference sequence). The length of the CDR3 is 14 residues. V gave up 2 bases and J gave up 6 bases; unmatched junction bases: 7. The CDR3 nucleotides read TGTGCCAGCAGCTTCCCAGGGGGTGGGAAGACCCAGTACTTC. It is translated as CASSFPGGGKTQYF.

This chain links TRBV7-9 with TRBJ2-1; no firm D call. With 8 bases removed from V and 9 bases from J, the gap between germline ends came to 11 bases. Germline V lookup: CDR1 SEHNR, CDR2 FQNEAQ (reference sequence). This CDR3 is built from 11 residues. CDR3 coding DNA: TGTGCCAGCGAGCCTGTCGGTGAGCAGTTCTTC. Residues: CASEPVGEQFF. Full variable domain (missing parts from reference TRBV7-9 and TRBJ2-1): DTGVSQNPRHKITKRGQNVTFRCDPISEHNRLYWYRQTLGQGPEFLTYFQNEAQLEKSRLLSDRFSAERPKGSFSTLEIQRTEQGDSAMYLCASEPVGEQFFGPGTRLTVL.

The rearrangement uses TRBV28 and TRBJ2-3; D uncertain. Germline V gene sequence: CDR1 MDHEN, CDR2 SYDVKM. The V and J ends lost 6 bases and 11 bases respectively, with 15 bases between them. The CDR3 loop spans 12 amino acids. This CDR3 reads CASSPPVELQYF. CDR3 bases: TGTGCCAGCAGCCCTCCAGTGGAGTTGCAGTATTTT. The full variable domain, its missing parts supplied by reference TRBV28 and TRBJ2-3, is DVKVTQSSRYLVKRTGEKVFLECVQDMDHENMFWYRQDPGLGLRLIYFSYDVKMKEKGDIPEGYSVSREKKERFSLILESASTNQTSMYLCASSPPVELQYFGPGTRLTVL.

This clonotype was counted once. V usage is TRBV18 and J usage is TRBJ2-6; weak D call: TRBD1 (6 bases). Per germline, CDR1 KGHSH and CDR2 LQKENI. The CDR3 sequence is 15 residues long. Between the trimmed V and J ends, which lost 5 bases and 3 bases, there was a span of 11 bases. DNA for the CDR3: TGTGCCAGCTCAGGAGCAGGGGTTGGGGCCAACGTCCTGACTTTC. Translation: CASSGAGVGANVLTF.

The rearrangement uses TRBV20-1 and TRBJ1-2; D remains ambiguous. The CDR3 covers 13 residues. Germline V gives CDR1 DFQATT, CDR2 SNEGSKA (reference sequence). V was trimmed by 1 base and J by 0 bases, leaving 6 bases between them. In DNA, the CDR3 is TGCAGTGCTAGAGGACATTCTAACTATGGCTACACCTTC. It is translated as CSARGHSNYGYTF.

A few counts support this clonotype. CDR3 region: CASSRAGASGVGEQFF. For the CDR3, the DNA is TGTGCCAGCAGTAGGGCTGGGGCTAGCGGGGTAGGGGAGCAGTTCTTC. This rearrangement joins TRBV6-1 to TRBJ2-1; 9 bases align to TRBD2. Germline lookup yields CDR1 MNHNS and CDR2 SASEGT. CDR3 size: 16 residues. V trimming: 5 bases; J trimming: 10 bases; junction bases outside the gene matches: 15.

This clonotype was recorded at least ten times. The gene calls are TRBV11-2 and TRBJ1-1; D perhaps matches TRBD1 (6 bases). Trimming removed 0 bases from V and 5 bases from J, with 19 bases in between. Germline V gene lookup returns CDR1 SGHAT and CDR2 FQNNGV. The length of the CDR3 is 17 residues. For the CDR3, the DNA is TGTGCCAGCAGCTTAGATAACAACAGGGCTACAAAGACTGAAGCTTTCTTT. Encoded protein: CASSLDNNRATKTEAFF.

There are many counts of this clonotype. The chain employs TRBV20-1 and TRBJ2-7, with 8 bases identical to TRBD1. Germline assignment: CDR1 DFQATT and CDR2 SNEGSKA (reference sequence). This CDR3 has 15 residues. V dropped 2 bases and J dropped 2; count of bases not matched to a gene: 8. As DNA, the CDR3 is TGCAGTGCTAGACCGAGCGGACAGGGTACCTACGAGCAGTACTTC. As protein: CSARPSGQGTYEQYF.

There are a few counts of this clonotype. The J gene is TRBJ2-1, the V gene TRBV5-1; D gene ambiguous. V shed 3 bases and J shed 3 bases, with 10 bases lying between them. The CDR3 contains 14 residues. From germline, CDR1 is SGHRS and CDR2 YFSETQ. CDR3 sequence: CASSSSTVYNEQFF. The CDR3, as DNA: TGCGCCAGCAGCTCATCGACGGTCTACAATGAGCAGTTCTTC.

The rearrangement uses TRBV13 and TRBJ2-7, with TRBD1 matching over 9 bases. With 7 bases clipped from V and 2 bases from J, the junction kept 6 bases outside the gene matches. This CDR3 has 14 amino acids. Per the germline V gene, CDR1 is PRHDT and CDR2 is FYEKMQ (reference sequence). The CDR3 reads CASTLTGGAYEQYF. The CDR3 DNA sequence: TGTGCCAGCACATTGACAGGGGGAGCCTACGAGCAGTACTTC.

This clonotype was detected only a few times. The V and J genes are TRBV20-1 and TRBJ2-2, with D tentatively TRBD1 (5 bases). The CDR3 contains 17 residues. Germline V CDR1 and CDR2: DFQATT, SNEGSKA (reference sequence). Trimming shortened V by 1 base and J by 0 bases, and 15 bases separated the two germline ends. The CDR3 protein is CSARGRQNFANTGELFF. DNA for the CDR3: TGCAGTGCTAGAGGTAGACAGAATTTCGCGAACACCGGGGAGCTGTTTTTT.

The J gene is TRBJ2-4, the V gene TRBV7-2, with no clear D. Germline-derived CDR1 and CDR2 are SGHTA and FQGNSA. The V gene lost 4 bases and the J gene lost 3 bases, with 10 bases spanning the gap. The CDR3 is 14 residues long. The CDR3 region has the DNA TGTGCCAGCAGCTCAACTCGAAACAAAAACATTCAGTACTTC. It codes for CASSSTRNKNIQYF.

In its sample, this clonotype was seen many times. This chain connects TRBV6-1 to TRBJ2-3, with D tentatively TRBD1 (5 bases). The CDR3 loop spans 13 amino acids. Germline CDR1 reads MNHNS; CDR2 reads SASEGT. V lost 6 bases, J lost 9 bases, and 16 bases lay in between. In DNA form, the CDR3 reads TGTGCCAGCAGCTCCACGCAGGGTATGACGCAGTATTTT. It encodes CASSSTQGMTQYF.

The chain has TRBV29-1 and TRBJ2-3, with a possible D match to TRBD1 (8 bases). CDR1 and CDR2 from the germline V gene are SQVTM and ANQGSEA. V was trimmed by 4 bases and J by 0 bases, leaving 11 bases between them. The CDR3 runs to 14 residues. The CDR3 DNA is TGCAGCGTTGTACAGGGGGGGAGCACAGATACGCAGTATTTT. It specifies CSVVQGGSTDTQYF.

This clonotype was observed a handful of times. The rearrangement joins TRBV2 to TRBJ2-7; 15 nucleotides match TRBD2. The CDR3 has 15 residues. Trimming cost V 6 bases and J 1 base; bases outside gene matches: 1. The germline gives CDR1 SNHLY, CDR2 FYNNEI. The CDR3 region has the DNA TGTGCCAGCAGGGGACTAGCGGGGGGATCCTACGAGCAGTACTTC. Its translation is CASRGLAGGSYEQYF.

The chain recombines TRBV7-6 with TRBJ2-1; D gene uncertain. Trimming took 5 bases from V and 1 from J, leaving 12 bases between them. The CDR3 has 15 amino acids. Germline assignment: CDR1 SGHVS and CDR2 FNYEAQ. CDR3 coding DNA: TGTGCCAGCAGCCTTTCGATTGGATCCTACAATGAGCAGTTCTTC. Protein product: CASSLSIGSYNEQFF. Based on the CDR3 plus reference TRBV7-6 and TRBJ2-1, the full variable domain is GAGVSQSPRYKVTKRGQDVALRCDPISGHVSLYWYRQALGQGPEFLTYFNYEAQQDKSGLPNDRFSAERPEGSISTLTIQRTEQRDSAMYRCASSLSIGSYNEQFFGPGTRLTVL.

This clonotype was counted ten times or more. The chain combines TRBV18 with TRBJ2-7; 9 positions match TRBD1. The CDR3 runs to 14 residues. Unmatched junction bases numbered 3, after V lost 4 bases and J lost 2 bases. Germline CDR1 is KGHSH and CDR2 is LQKENI. CDR3 region: CASSRGTGTYEQYF. The CDR3 nucleotides read TGTGCCAGCTCACGGGGGACAGGGACCTACGAGCAGTACTTC.

The chain joins TRBV28 to TRBJ2-3; 16 nucleotides match TRBD2. This CDR3 contains 18 residues. Germline-derived CDR1 and CDR2 are MDHEN and SYDVKM. V lost 6 bases, J lost 5 bases, and 11 bases stayed unmatched. In DNA, the CDR3 is TGTGCCAGCAGATCCGGGACTAGCGGGAGGGCCGGTAGAGATACGCAGTATTTT. Translated: CASRSGTSGRAGRDTQYF.